The rows below give T cell receptor beta chains drawn from one sample of a study of T-cell reconstitution after alpha-beta-depleted transplantation in children. TCRdb redid the calling of the PCR reads with MiXCR, one entry per CDR3 protein. The sample holds some 500,000 distinct CDR3 sequences, around a third seen once. Sequencing used PBMCs from the stem cell graft donor, obtained from the stem cell graft. Every receptor here comes from a human donor who donated a stem cell graft to a child with aplastic anemia. The conserved cysteine and the conserved F or W are not part of the CDR3 here. Clone sizes are given selectively: once, few, many, or a class where the clone is expanded.

TRBJ2-1	TRBV20-1	few	SARDRLAGLNEQF
TRBJ2-4	TRBV29-1	NA	SVALLGNIQY
TRBJ1-3	TRBV30	few	AWSLGLLSGNTIY
TRBJ2-1	TRBV20-1	few	SATAPSGGSNEQF
TRBJ2-3	TRBV20-1	NA	SAPDTPGGLDTQY
TRBJ2-7	TRBV5-1	NA	ASSLEWSYEQY
TRBJ2-1	TRBV6-5	few	ASSYSYPSGSVNEQF
TRBJ2-7	TRBV29-1	few	SVVVQGMREQY
TRBJ2-1	TRBV21-1	few	ASTRLSSYNEQF
TRBJ2-1	TRBV7-3	NA	ASSGGQAYNEQF
TRBJ2-2	TRBV5-5	few	ASRPPGQEGELF
TRBJ2-7	TRBV29-1	once	SVEDFDGQGDSYEQY
TRBJ2-3	TRBV10-3	few	AISGERTSTDTQY
TRBJ1-1	TRBV7-3	few	ASSSQGGSTEAF
TRBJ2-6	TRBV5-6	NA	ASSLGPVSSGANVLT
TRBJ2-1	TRBV7-2	few	ASSRSQVLLHEQF
TRBJ2-3	TRBV6-4	few	ASSAGTGTDTQY
TRBJ1-2	TRBV29-1	few	SVDLNRAHNYGYT
TRBJ2-7	TRBV29-1	NA	SATLAGVWEQY
TRBJ2-3	TRBV7-3	few	ASSLGQYTDTQY
TRBJ2-7	TRBV30	few	AWSTKYEQY
TRBJ2-1	TRBV4-3	NA	ASSQDRRRFYEQF
TRBJ1-2	TRBV12-3/TRBV12-4	NA	ASRSTGGHGYT
TRBJ1-1	TRBV15	NA	ATSSVGDNTEAF
TRBJ2-7	TRBV20-1	NA	SAPPGSTYEQY
TRBJ2-3	TRBV5-1	NA	ASSLARTSGRKPADTQY
TRBJ1-2	TRBV20-1	many	SATGQPDNGYT
TRBJ2-3	TRBV4-3	NA	ASSQDSPRGNQY
TRBJ1-1	TRBV5-5	few	ASRRGQGMNTEAF
TRBJ2-6	TRBV29-1	few	SVGQNSGANVLT
TRBJ1-4	TRBV28	few	ASRVKRSEKLF
TRBJ2-7	TRBV4-3	NA	ASSQDTPSEQY
TRBJ1-1	TRBV12-3/TRBV12-4	few	ASSFSGGDHEAF
TRBJ2-3	TRBV12-3/TRBV12-4	few	ASSPQGKGTDTQY
TRBJ1-5	TRBV27	few	ASSPEFSNQPQH
TRBJ2-1	TRBV27	NA	ASSLSPVLGNEQF
TRBJ2-2	TRBV28	NA	ASSPSLAGATYGELF
TRBJ2-5	TRBV5-5	few	ASSFHLRDSETQY
TRBJ2-1	TRBV5-1	NA	ASSLRAGGPYNEQF
TRBJ2-4	TRBV5-6	once	ASSLMTGMAKNIQY
TRBJ1-1	TRBV9	NA	ASSVHRGGLNTEAF
TRBJ1-2	TRBV29-1	NA	SVEGDRSNYGYT
TRBJ2-1	TRBV5-1	once	ASSLQPGQGANEQF
TRBJ2-7	TRBV30	NA	AWSQGTRDVREQY
TRBJ1-5	TRBV28	NA	ASNTGGASNQPQH
TRBJ2-1	TRBV11-3	few	ASSLVVASEQF
TRBJ1-4	TRBV13	once	ASSFRNRMTNEKLF
TRBJ2-7	TRBV18	NA	ASSPADSEQY
TRBJ2-7	TRBV7-2	NA	ASSATGTSVFYEQY
TRBJ2-2	TRBV19	NA	ASSSGQGLAGELF
TRBJ2-1	TRBV12-3/TRBV12-4	few	ASSASGAQF
TRBJ2-7	TRBV9	few	ASSVSGDGAYEQY
TRBJ1-4	TRBV30	few	AWSVRVKLF
TRBJ2-3	TRBV7-8	NA	ASSFLPADTQY